Below are 31 T cell receptor beta chains sequenced from a single sample in a study of T-cell memory formation after mild COVID-19 (dated by TCRdb to about 2021). The library was produced with 5' RACE. TCRdb shows the sequencer as Illumina NovaSeq 6000. TCRdb reprocessed the public reads (quality trimming at Q25 with fastp, clone calling with MiXCR) and kept in-frame beta chains. Rows merge per CDR3 protein into single entries with the most common DNA and genes. The sample records 300,000 to 400,000 distinct CDR3 sequences, 15% to 20% of which are singletons. Jointly, the top ten make up approximately 20% of the sample. Specimen: PBMCs or a T cell subset sorted from them (not recorded which). These receptor sequences come from a man aged 18 to 30 who had mild COVID-19 (a few samples of this study predate the infection). The sample titles of this study are shuffled in the database, so cell type and time point are left out; the donor was told from shared clones.

This clonotype was picked up a small number of times. The chain joins TRBV19 to TRBJ2-5, with D possibly TRBD2 on 6 matching bases. Trimming cost V 1 base and J 5 bases, with 11 bases left between them. In germline, CDR1 is LNHDA, CDR2 SQIVND (reference sequence). The CDR3 contains 14 residues. The CDR3 loop is CASSIVGGSETQYF. CDR3 DNA sequence: TGTGCCAGTAGTATAGTAGGAGGGAGTGAGACCCAGTACTTC.

The chain carries TRBV6-2 or TRBV6-3 and TRBJ2-2, with 7 bases matching TRBD2. The CDR3 totals 14 residues. Germline CDR1 and CDR2: MNHEY and SVGEGT. V lost 6 bases, J lost 5 bases, and 6 bases stayed unmatched. The CDR3 region is CASRGLGATGELFF. The CDR3 DNA follows: TGTGCCAGCAGAGGACTAGGGGCAACCGGGGAGCTGTTTTTT.

CDR3 nucleotide sequence: TGCAGTGCTAGAGAAGGGCTAGCGGGGGGGCCTCATGAGCAGTTCTTC. As protein: CSAREGLAGGPHEQFF. The V call is TRBV20-1, the J call TRBJ2-1, with 12 bases that match TRBD2. Germline CDR1 reads DFQATT; CDR2 reads SNEGSKA (reference sequence). V shed 0 bases and J 8 bases; nucleotides not matched to a gene: 8. The CDR3 loop spans 16 amino acids.

This clonotype was detected many times. The chain has TRBV12-3 or TRBV12-4 and TRBJ2-7; 8 nucleotides match TRBD1. Trimming took 2 bases from V and 3 from J; bases not matched to a gene: 3. This CDR3 has 14 amino acids. In DNA, the CDR3 is TGTGCCAGCAGTTTAAGGACAGGGAACTACGAGCAGTACTTC. It encodes CASSLRTGNYEQYF.

This clonotype was picked up many times. CDR3 nucleotide sequence: TGCGCCAGCAGCTTGGAAGGGTTAAACTATGGCTACACCTTC. It codes for CASSLEGLNYGYTF. This chain joins TRBV5-1 and TRBJ1-2, with D uncertain. The CDR3 loop spans 14 amino acids. V lost 0 bases to trimming and J lost 2 bases, with 8 bases between them. Germline CDR1 and CDR2: SGHRS and YFSETQ.

The V call is TRBV11-2, the J call TRBJ1-1, with D hard to call. V lost 1 base and J lost 0, with 15 bases in between. Germline V gene sequence: CDR1 SGHAT, CDR2 FQNNGV. CDR3 size: 17 residues. Written as DNA, the CDR3 is TGTGCCAGCAGCTTAGGTTCGGGTACTGGCATGAACACTGAAGCTTTCTTT. It is translated as CASSLGSGTGMNTEAFF.

The rearrangement uses TRBV7-9 and TRBJ1-5; D is possibly TRBD1 (6 bases). V lost 1 base, J lost 4 bases, and 11 bases lay in between. This CDR3 region has 15 residues. The germline V gene has CDR1 SEHNR and CDR2 FQNEAQ (reference sequence). The CDR3 region is CASSLGEQGNQPQHF. The CDR3 bases are TGTGCCAGCAGCTTAGGAGAACAGGGAAATCAGCCCCAGCATTTT.

Only a few counts were recorded for this clonotype. J is TRBJ2-2 and V is TRBV7-2; maybe TRBD1 (5 bases). The CDR3 runs 14 residues. From germline, CDR1 is SGHTA and CDR2 FQGNSA. The V end lost 5 bases, the J end lost 4 bases, and 11 bases lay between the germline ends. The CDR3 DNA sequence: TGTGCCAGCAGCCAGGACATCCTCACCGGGGAGCTGTTTTTT. Its protein product is CASSQDILTGELFF.

V gene TRBV6-2 or TRBV6-3 combines with J gene TRBJ1-5, with 7 bases identical to TRBD1. The CDR3 consists of 15 residues. Germline V gene lookup returns CDR1 MNHEY and CDR2 SVGEGT. Germline trimming cut 4 bases from V and 7 bases from J; bases unmatched to any gene: 10. In DNA, the CDR3 is TGTGCCAGCAGTTTCCAGGGAGGGGGCGGACAGCCCCAGCATTTT. Protein: CASSFQGGGGQPQHF.

This clonotype was detected only a few times. The rearrangement links TRBV12-3 or TRBV12-4 to TRBJ2-2; no firm D call. This CDR3 is built from 13 residues. Trimming cost V 11 bases and J 4 bases, with 14 bases left between them. The CDR3 region has the DNA TGTGCCGTACCTGCGGTCGGCACCGGGGAGCTGTTTTTT. Its protein product is CAVPAVGTGELFF.

This clonotype was seen repeatedly, ten times or more. The chain carries TRBV7-2 and TRBJ1-2, with D perhaps TRBD1 (6 bases). V gave up 3 bases and J gave up 6 bases, with 14 bases separating them. The CDR3 sequence is 14 residues long. Per the germline V gene, CDR1 is SGHTA and CDR2 is FQGNSA. CDR3 coding DNA: TGTGCCAGCAGCTTCCCGACAGGAGCGAATGGCTACACCTTC. Translating gives CASSFPTGANGYTF. The full variable domain, its missing parts supplied by reference TRBV7-2 and TRBJ1-2, is GAGVSQSPSNKVTEKGKDVELRCDPISGHTALYWYRQSLGQGLEFLIYFQGNSAPDKSGLPSDRFSAERTGGSVSTLTIQRTQQEDSAVYLCASSFPTGANGYTFGSGTRLTVV.

This clonotype came up a few times. The DNA of the CDR3 is TGTGCCAGCAGTTACGGGGGAACGTCGGCTGAAGCTTTCTTT. It specifies CASSYGGTSAEAFF. V usage is TRBV6-2 or TRBV6-3 and J usage is TRBJ1-1, with a weak D call TRBD1 (5 bases). This CDR3 is 14 amino acids long. The V end lost 2 bases, the J end lost 6 bases, and 13 bases lay between the germline ends. Germline V gene data show CDR1 as MNHEY and CDR2 as SVGEGT.

This clonotype showed up many times. This chain uses TRBV7-9 with TRBJ2-3, with 11 bases lining up with TRBD2. CDR1 SEHNR and CDR2 FQNEAQ come from the germline V gene (reference sequence). The CDR3 sequence is 17 residues long. V gave up 3 bases and J gave up 5 bases; unmatched junction bases: 10. CDR3 coding DNA: TGTGCCAGCAGCTTCGCTAGACTAGCGGGGTCGGTAGATACGCAGTATTTT. Protein: CASSFARLAGSVDTQYF.

This clonotype was recorded once. The chain carries TRBV28 and TRBJ1-5; D remains ambiguous. The CDR3 is 15 residues long. CDR1 is MDHEN and CDR2 is SYDVKM in the germline V gene. V lost 10 bases to trimming and J lost 0 bases, with 16 bases between them. For the CDR3, the DNA is TGTGCCACCTCCATACAAATTTATAGCAATCAGCCCCAGCATTTT. Its protein is CATSIQIYSNQPQHF.

This clonotype was found a few times. The rearrangement joins TRBV7-6 to TRBJ2-3, with D possibly called TRBD1 or TRBD2 (6 bases each). This CDR3 is 16 amino acids long. Trimming stripped 1 base from V and 1 base from J, with 12 bases between. Germline-derived CDR1 and CDR2 are SGHVS and FNYEAQ. The CDR3 protein is CASSLVGGRGTDTQYF. The CDR3, as DNA: TGTGCCAGCAGCTTAGTTGGGGGGCGAGGCACAGATACGCAGTATTTT.

This clonotype was counted between two and nine times. This chain links TRBV7-3 with TRBJ2-2; 7 bases agree with TRBD1. From germline, CDR1 is SGHTA and CDR2 FQGTGA. The CDR3 contains 14 residues. The V gene end was trimmed by 5 bases and the J gene end by 7 bases; junction bases not matched to a gene: 7. Here the CDR3 DNA reads TGTGCCAGCAGCCGACAGGGTATAGACGGGGAGCTGTTTTTT. It codes for CASSRQGIDGELFF.

The chain couples TRBV28 to TRBJ2-7; perhaps D is TRBD1 or TRBD2 (5 bases each). This CDR3 has 14 residues. The ends were cut back, 3 bases at V and 3 bases at J, with 12 bases in the middle. Germline values: CDR1 MDHEN, CDR2 SYDVKM. The CDR3 coding sequence is TGTGCCAGCAGTTTCCGGGGCACCCACTACGAGCAGTACGTC. It is translated as CASSFRGTHYEQYV.

The gene calls are TRBV7-9 and TRBJ1-2; D unresolved. The CDR3 is 15 amino acids. CDR1 SEHNR and CDR2 FQNEAQ come from the germline V gene (reference sequence). V was cut by 1 base and J by 0 bases, with 9 bases left in between. The DNA of the CDR3 is TGTGCCAGCAGCTTAGAAGGGAGAGCTAACTATGGCTACACCTTC. This gives the protein CASSLEGRANYGYTF.

This clonotype was recorded many times. V usage is TRBV7-6 and J usage is TRBJ2-7; 8 nucleotides agree with TRBD1. This CDR3 comprises 13 residues. Germline V CDR1 and CDR2: SGHVS, FNYEAQ. The trim removed 8 bases at V and 5 bases at J, leaving 8 bases unmatched. CDR3 region: CASSGGNIDEQYV. Here the CDR3 DNA reads TGTGCCAGCTCAGGGGGCAATATCGACGAGCAGTACGTC.

The V gene is TRBV6-6, the J gene TRBJ1-1; D perhaps matches TRBD1 (5 bases). With 11 bases removed from V and 5 bases from J, the gap between germline ends came to 18 bases. The CDR3 runs 13 residues. Germline-derived CDR1 and CDR2 are MNHNY and SVGAGI (reference sequence). The CDR3 here is CAASWGRETEAFF. CDR3 DNA: TGTGCCGCATCATGGGGCAGAGAAACTGAAGCTTTCTTT.

This clonotype was counted between two and nine times. The rearrangement uses TRBV5-1 and TRBJ2-5; a weak D match, TRBD2 (6 bases). The CDR3 runs 15 residues. Germline assignment: CDR1 SGHRS and CDR2 YFSETQ. V lost 0 bases, J lost 2 bases, and 11 bases lay in between. CDR3 region: CASSLGRGIQETQYF. CDR3 coding DNA: TGCGCCAGCAGCTTGGGGAGGGGAATACAAGAGACCCAGTACTTC.

This clonotype occurred a few times. The rearrangement joins TRBV28 to TRBJ2-1, with D tentatively TRBD1 (6 bases). V lost 3 bases to trimming and J lost 15 bases, with 18 bases between them. Germline loops: CDR1 MDHEN, CDR2 SYDVKM. CDR3 length: 13 amino acids. CDR3 DNA sequence: TGTGCCAGCAGTTTGGGCTGGGGGCCCGTCCCGTTCTTC. As protein: CASSLGWGPVPFF. Using reference TRBV28 and TRBJ2-1 for the parts outside the CDR3, the full variable domain is DVKVTQSSRYLVKRTGEKVFLECVQDMDHENMFWYRQDPGLGLRLIYFSYDVKMKEKGDIPEGYSVSREKKERFSLILESASTNQTSMYLCASSLGWGPVPFFGPGTRLTVL.

CDR3 sequence (DNA): TGTGCCAGCAGGCGGACAGGGTCTGAAGCTTTCTTT. This encodes CASRRTGSEAFF. This chain connects TRBV7-8 to TRBJ1-1; TRBD1 agrees at 8 bases. The CDR3 is 12 residues long. Trimming cost V 6 bases and J 6 bases; bases outside gene matches: 3. Germline CDR1 and CDR2: SGHVS and FQNEAQ.

This clonotype showed up just a few times. The CDR3 loop is CASTLGPGAGANEKLFF. Written as DNA, the CDR3 is TGCGCCAGCACTCTCGGCCCGGGGGCGGGAGCTAATGAAAAACTGTTTTTT. The rearrangement links TRBV5-1 to TRBJ1-4, with TRBD1 as a possible D gene (6 bases). The CDR3 runs 17 residues. Germline CDR1 and CDR2: SGHRS and YFSETQ. V was shortened by 6 bases and J by 3 bases, with 21 bases between the two germline ends.

This clonotype occurred a few times. The chain employs TRBV7-7 and TRBJ2-5, with unresolved D. CDR3 length: 13 amino acids. Deletions cut 4 bases from V and 1 base from J, with 7 bases between. CDR1 is SSHAT, CDR2 FNYEAQ, per germline (reference sequence). The CDR3 region has the DNA TGTGCCAGCAGCTCAGATGTCCAAGAGACCCAGTACTTC. Its translation is CASSSDVQETQYF. Full variable domain (missing parts from reference TRBV7-7 and TRBJ2-5): GAGVSQSPRYKVTKRGQDVTLRCDPISSHATLYWYQQALGQGPEFLTYFNYEAQPDKSGLPSDRFSAERPEGSISTLTIQRTEQRDSAMYRCASSSDVQETQYFGPGTRLLVL.

This clonotype was counted many times. The rearrangement joins TRBV4-3 to TRBJ2-1; no definite D call. V shed 2 bases and J shed 1 base, with 6 bases lying between them. The germline CDR1 and CDR2 sequences are LGHNA and YSLEER. CDR3 length: 14 amino acids. The CDR3 DNA follows: TGCGCCAGCAGCCAAAGTGGATCCTACAATGAGCAGTTCTTC. Its protein product is CASSQSGSYNEQFF.

The chain employs TRBV7-2 and TRBJ2-3; 10 bases match TRBD1. This CDR3 is 12 amino acids long. Germline values: CDR1 SGHTA, CDR2 FQGNSA. Trimming took 4 bases from V and 10 from J; bases not matched to a gene: 2. CDR3 sequence (DNA): TGTGCCAGCAGCTGGACAGGGGGTCCGCAGTATTTT. Residues: CASSWTGGPQYF.

This clonotype has only a few counts. CDR3 in amino acids: CASRNTGGDGYTF. The CDR3 bases are TGTGCCAGCAGAAATACAGGAGGGGATGGCTACACCTTC. The chain has TRBV12-3 or TRBV12-4 and TRBJ1-2; weak D call: TRBD1 (5 bases). V was trimmed by 6 bases and J by 6 bases, leaving 14 bases between them. This CDR3 has 13 residues.

This clonotype was counted a few times. The chain uses TRBV7-6 and TRBJ1-6; D gene ambiguous. Per germline, CDR1 SGHVS and CDR2 FNYEAQ. There are 14 residues in the CDR3. The V and J ends lost 5 bases and 2 bases respectively, with 7 bases between them. CDR3 amino acids: CASSDEAYNSPLHF. The CDR3, as DNA: TGTGCCAGCAGCGACGAGGCCTATAATTCACCCCTCCACTTT.

This clonotype was seen only a few times. This sequence joins TRBV18 and TRBJ1-1; D is undetermined. The CDR3 length is 14 residues. CDR1 is KGHSH, CDR2 LQKENI, per germline. V lost 2 bases, J lost 6 bases, and 13 bases lay in between. The CDR3 region has the DNA TGTGCCAGCTCACCAAGGCAGGAGGATCCTGAAGCTTTCTTT. Translation gives CASSPRQEDPEAFF.

This clonotype was seen more than once but under ten times. The chain couples TRBV12-3 or TRBV12-4 to TRBJ1-1; D is unresolved. CDR3 size: 14 residues. Trimming pared 6 bases from V and 4 bases from J, leaving 15 bases between. This CDR3 is CASRIPRTGTEAFF. The CDR3 coding sequence is TGTGCCAGCAGAATCCCTAGGACGGGCACTGAAGCTTTCTTT.